This T cell receptor beta chain was obtained from a study of blood T cell repertoires in COVID-19. In the authors' methods: Reference gene primer amplification yielded estimated nucleated cell counts. Some clones are missing from TCRdb's copy, which holds only in-frame ones; the method was immunoSEQ multiplex PCR. Clone size and the V and J calls come from that table; the DNA yielded D and trimming. The data hold over 200,000 clones, with around 80% observed a single time. Cohorts were assigned according to the clinical history that participants reported. With 4 bases removed from V and 4 bases from J, the gap between germline ends came to 11 bases. The CDR3 consists of 14 residues. Germline loops: CDR1 SGHVS, CDR2 FQNEAQ.

What was sequenced was PBMCs or T cells enriched from blood (not recorded which). This sequence was found in a man between 60 and 70 years old who had recovered from COVID-19. This chain uses TRBV7-8 with TRBJ1-5; D gene ambiguous. CDR3 sequence reads: CASSWGRGNQPQHF. The CDR3 DNA is TGTGCCAGCAGCTGGGGTCGGGGTAATCAGCCCCAGCATTTT.